These 19 T cell receptor beta chains came from one sample sequenced in a study of T cells after yellow fever vaccination. From the 5' RACE reads, TCRdb called clonotypes with MiXCR, one entry per CDR3 protein. The sample has a few hundred thousand distinct CDR3 sequences, approximately 12% seen once. Sequenced here: CD4+ T cells sorted from PBMCs, sampled 15 days after the yellow fever booster vaccination. The receptors shown here come from a man younger than 35 who received the YFV17D yellow fever vaccine.

This clonotype was found many times. The chain recombines TRBV10-3 with TRBJ2-7, with D tentatively TRBD1 (5 bases). The length of the CDR3 is 14 residues. Germline CDR1 ENHRY, CDR2 SYGVKD. Between the trimmed V and J ends, which lost 10 bases and 0 bases, there was a span of 16 bases. In DNA, the CDR3 is TGTGCCACGGTGGTCCAGGGAAGCTCCTACGAGCAGTACTTC. Translating gives CATVVQGSSYEQYF.

This clonotype was seen at least ten times. The rearrangement joins TRBV7-2 to TRBJ2-5, with 7 bases that match TRBD2. Germline V gene data show CDR1 as SGHTA and CDR2 as FQGNSA. The CDR3 consists of 15 residues. The V gene end was trimmed by 5 bases and the J gene end by 5 bases; junction bases not matched to a gene: 11. The CDR3 is CASSLQRGTGETQYF. Here the CDR3 DNA reads TGTGCCAGCAGCCTTCAGCGGGGAACTGGGGAGACCCAGTACTTC.

The CDR3 reads CASSKGASYEQYF. As DNA, the CDR3 is TGTGCCAGCAGCAAGGGGGCATCCTACGAGCAGTACTTC. The chain recombines TRBV7-9 with TRBJ2-7, with 7 bases lining up with TRBD1. After removal of 5 bases from V and 1 base from J, the junction contained 2 bases not matched to a gene. Germline assignment: CDR1 SEHNR and CDR2 FQNEAQ (reference sequence). The length of the CDR3 is 13 residues.

The table lists this clonotype with a few counts. This sequence joins TRBV5-6 and TRBJ1-5, with D unresolved. V lost 1 base to trimming and J lost 4 bases, with 6 bases between them. The V gene's germline CDR1 is SGHDT and CDR2 YYEEEE. The CDR3 totals 13 residues. The CDR3 DNA sequence: TGTGCCAGCAGCTTGTTCGGGAATCAGCCCCAGCATTTT. Translation: CASSLFGNQPQHF.

This clonotype has more than one count but fewer than ten. The chain carries TRBV5-1 and TRBJ2-5; D might be TRBD1 (6 bases). The CDR3 loop spans 13 amino acids. Germline loops: CDR1 SGHRS, CDR2 YFSETQ. Trimming took off 5 bases at V and 1 base at J, with 9 bases between the two ends. The DNA for the CDR3 is TGCGCCAGCAGTGGACAGCCCCAAGAGACCCAGTACTTC. Protein: CASSGQPQETQYF. Complete variable domain (other parts from reference TRBV5-1 and TRBJ2-5): KAGVTQTPRYLIKTRGQQVTLSCSPISGHRSVSWYQQTPGQGLQFLFEYFSETQRNKGNFPGRFSGRQFSNSRSEMNVSTLELGDSALYLCASSGQPQETQYFGPGTRLLVL.

This clonotype was detected ten times or more. This chain uses TRBV4-2 with TRBJ1-6; D remains unclear. The V gene's germline CDR1 is LGHNA and CDR2 YNFKEQ. Trimming took 4 bases from V and 7 from J, leaving 8 bases between them. The CDR3 loop spans 13 amino acids. The CDR3 loop reads CASSLGQNSPLHF. CDR3 nucleotides: TGTGCCAGCAGCCTCGGGCAGAATTCACCCCTCCACTTT.

This clonotype was picked up many times. The chain links TRBV2 to TRBJ1-6; no clear D. Trimming cost V 10 bases and J 13 bases, with 20 bases left between them. CDR3 size: 13 residues. Per germline, CDR1 SNHLY and CDR2 FYNNEI. The CDR3 loop reads CAKGKPPQDPLHF. CDR3 nucleotide sequence: TGTGCCAAGGGAAAGCCCCCCCAGGATCCCCTCCACTTT.

This rearrangement joins TRBV6-6 to TRBJ1-5; 9 bases agree with TRBD1. The ends lost 5 bases at V and 5 bases at J; junction bases unmatched: 7. The CDR3 is 15 amino acids. The germline V gene encodes CDR1 MNHNY and CDR2 SVGAGI (reference sequence). In nucleotides, the CDR3 is TGTGCCAGCAGTCTCACAGGGGGCTCAGATCAGCCCCAGCATTTT. Residues: CASSLTGGSDQPQHF.

This chain links TRBV7-2 with TRBJ2-3; D may be TRBD1 (6 bases). Per germline, CDR1 SGHTA and CDR2 FQGNSA. The CDR3 contains 15 residues. The V gene lost 2 bases and the J gene lost 2 bases, with 11 bases spanning the gap. The CDR3 bases are TGTGCCAGCAGCTTAAATCAGGGGCACACAGATACGCAGTATTTT. Encoded protein: CASSLNQGHTDTQYF.

There are a few counts of this clonotype. The chain recombines TRBV5-5 with TRBJ1-2; D is perhaps TRBD1 (5 bases). The CDR3 contains 17 residues. Trimming pared 4 bases from V and 8 bases from J, leaving 27 bases between. CDR1 is SGHKS and CDR2 is YYEKEE in the germline V gene (reference sequence). The CDR3 DNA sequence: TGTGCCAGCAGCCCGCGAACGCCGGGAGACAGTTCGGGGGGCTACACCTTC. It translates to CASSPRTPGDSSGGYTF.

This clonotype was detected a few times. The chain employs TRBV5-4 and TRBJ2-3; weak D call: TRBD2 (6 bases). The CDR3 is 16 residues long. The germline CDR1 and CDR2 sequences are SGHNT and YYREEE (reference sequence). Trimming removed 4 bases from V and 2 bases from J, with 17 bases in between. The CDR3 reads CASSIRLERLTDTQYF. CDR3 coding DNA: TGTGCCAGCAGCATAAGACTAGAAAGGCTCACAGATACGCAGTATTTT.

This clonotype was detected only a few times. The chain links TRBV5-5 to TRBJ2-1, with D perhaps being TRBD1 or TRBD2 (5 bases each). CDR3 size: 16 residues. From germline, CDR1 is SGHKS and CDR2 YYEKEE (reference sequence). Trimming cost V 3 bases and J 5 bases, with 18 bases left between them. CDR3 coding DNA: TGTGCCAGCAGCTCAGGTTGGGGGACGACCAACAATGAGCAGTTCTTC. It is translated as CASSSGWGTTNNEQFF.

This clonotype was seen a handful of times. The chain carries TRBV24-1 and TRBJ2-5; D gene unclear. V shed 2 bases and J shed 4 bases, with 10 bases lying between them. CDR1 and CDR2 (germline): KGHDR, SFDVKD. CDR3 length: 14 residues. The CDR3: CATSDSITGETQYF. CDR3 sequence (DNA): TGTGCCACCAGTGATTCGATCACGGGAGAGACCCAGTACTTC.

This clonotype was seen more than once but under ten times. The rearrangement uses TRBV18 and TRBJ1-2; D is undetermined. Germline-derived CDR1 and CDR2 are KGHSH and LQKENI. V lost 2 bases and J 4 bases, leaving 8 bases between the germline ends. The CDR3 is made up of 13 amino acids. The CDR3 is CASSPERTYGYTF. DNA for the CDR3: TGTGCCAGCTCACCAGAAAGGACCTATGGCTACACCTTC. Variable domain in full (rest from reference TRBV18 and TRBJ1-2): NAGVMQNPRHLVRRRGQEARLRCSPMKGHSHVYWYRQLPEEGLKFMVYLQKENIIDESGMPKERFSAEFPKEGPSILRIQQVVRGDSAAYFCASSPERTYGYTFGSGTRLTVV.

As concerns this clonotype: A read error is possible here, since a much larger clone lies one base away. This sequence joins TRBV4-1 and TRBJ1-2; D is undetermined. In germline, CDR1 is MGHRA, CDR2 YSYEKL. This CDR3 is 14 amino acids long. Trimming pared 11 bases from V and 4 bases from J, leaving 20 bases between. The CDR3 sequence is CAAARATSAYGYTF. DNA for the CDR3: TGCGCCGCCGCCCGGGCAACTTCTGCCTATGGCTACACCTTC.

The chain employs TRBV7-2 and TRBJ2-6; D call uncertain. Germline values: CDR1 SGHTA, CDR2 FQGNSA. This CDR3 contains 14 residues. Trimming took 8 bases from V and 2 from J, leaving 10 bases between them. The CDR3 sequence: CASLPWAGANVLTF. The CDR3 DNA follows: TGTGCCAGCCTGCCGTGGGCTGGGGCCAACGTCCTGACTTTC.

The chain combines TRBV4-3 with TRBJ2-5; 11 positions match TRBD2. The CDR3 length is 16 residues. V shed 5 bases and J 2 bases; nucleotides not matched to a gene: 7. Germline V CDR1 and CDR2: LGHNA, YSLEER. DNA for the CDR3: TGCGCCAGCAGCTTGCGTAGCGGGGGGGCTCAAGAGACCCAGTACTTC. This sequence encodes CASSLRSGGAQETQYF.

This clonotype was counted at least ten times. This chain joins TRBV29-1 and TRBJ1-1, with 7 bases that match TRBD1. This CDR3 has 11 residues. Trimming removed 7 bases from V and 7 bases from J; junction bases left unmatched: 6. Germline CDR1 reads SQVTM; CDR2 reads ANQGSEA. The CDR3 bases are TGCAGCGCCTACAGGGGAGGTGAAGCTTTCTTT. Its protein is CSAYRGGEAFF.

The rearrangement links TRBV6-4 to TRBJ2-7; no reliable D call. The length of the CDR3 is 14 residues. Per the germline V gene, CDR1 is MRHNA and CDR2 is SNTAGT. The ends were cut back, 6 bases at V and 2 bases at J, with 14 bases in the middle. CDR3 protein: CASRPRCRPYEQYV. The CDR3 DNA is TGTGCCAGCAGACCTCGTTGTCGGCCCTACGAGCAGTACGTC.